This paragraph reports one T cell receptor (beta chain). Only a few counts were recorded for this clonotype. It has no known antigen specificity. Per-base qualities were not stored, and no clone one base away is much larger. Every donor in the study was a healthy Caucasian. The twin cohort comprised three pairs of female monozygotic twins, all aged about 18 to 30 years. Positive isolation kits from Invitrogen were used to isolate the CD4+ and CD8+ T cell populations. V sheds 3 bases and J sheds 4 bases, leaving 10 bases between their ends. CDR1 is given as ENHRY and CDR2 as SYGVKD, both from the germline V gene. The CDR3 starts with the cysteine, ends with the phenylalanine, and has 14 residues. Only CDR3 DNA is held: 42 bases, read in frame from base 1. The data derive from a study of identical twins (dated by TCRdb to about 2016). In the study overall: The study deep-sequenced TCR alpha and beta repertoires from monozygotic twins, unrelated adults of various ages and cord blood to test whether fetal clonotypes persist. To rule out contamination, replicate twin experiments were performed at different times with different library preparation protocols. General study outcomes and caveats: Because the same donors could not be followed over many years, conclusions were based on cross-sectional statistical analysis. Fewer insertions were carried by abundant cord blood beta clonotypes; a weaker similar trend was observed in young adult naive repertoires, while no such trend was observed in memory repertoires. Zero-insertion analyses could be partly confounded by invariant T cells such as MAIT and iNKT, though diverse VJ usage argued against such confounding for most clonotypes. Compared with coincidental sharing between unrelated individuals, out-of-frame TCR alpha sequences shared between twins showed an excess of sequences with low generation probability. Out-of-frame TCR alpha sharing in monozygotic twins was systematically underestimated by recombination models, whereas sharing between unrelated individuals was in agreement with the recombination models. In beta out-of-frame sequences, excess twin sharing was weaker, because having fewer shared sequences lowered the signal-to-noise ratio.

Libraries were built with 5' RACE. Sequencing took place on an Illumina HiSeq 2000. Template switching added a universal primer binding site, and the final cDNA carried a unique molecular identifier that allowed TCR cDNA molecules to be counted accurately. Specific primers in the conserved constant-segment region were used to synthesize first-strand cDNA for the TCR alpha and beta chains. To control for contamination, each cDNA library was double barcoded with a SMART-Mk sample barcode plus Illumina barcodes. Two successive PCR steps introduced TruSeq adapter sequences along with Illumina sample barcodes. The TCR alpha and beta cDNA libraries were sequenced on the Illumina HiSeq platform using custom primers. Per the original workflow: MiGEC was used to process raw reads and extract unique molecular identifiers, and MiXCR was used to find CDR3 positions. For each individual, recombination models were inferred using an EM algorithm with the repgenHMM and IGoR tools. The tcR package in R was used for shared clonotype analysis, with sharing normalized by the product of cloneset sizes. To study raw recombination without the effects of thymic and clonal selection, out-of-frame nonproductive sequences were analyzed. TCRdb passed the public sequencing reads through fastp at Q25 and MiXCR, retaining productive beta sequences. Each entry is one CDR3 protein sequence, shown with its most common DNA and genes. TCRdb, rather than the study authors, made the V and J calls. In all, the sample holds some 500,000 distinct CDR3 sequences, and 14% of those were seen once. The top ten clones comprise 0.52% of the sample.

Another study also made use of these data, one on yellow fever vaccine responses in identical twins. The second paper states: According to the authors, in identical twins the way T cells responded to vaccination appeared partly convergent and partly personalized. Focusing on identical twins, the study followed the T cell clones that responded to the vaccine, and did so with precision.

The chain is assembled from TRBV10-3 and TRBJ1-5; a confident D gene designation cannot be given. This TCR came from a woman between 18 and 29 years old in good health. Material for sequencing was CD4+ T cells sorted from blood. CDR3 sequence: CAISEWGQNQPQHF. The sequence in DNA is TGTGCCATCAGTGAATGGGGTCAAAATCAGCCCCAGCATTTT.